This T cell receptor beta chain is drawn from a study of blood T cell repertoires in COVID-19. On the study more broadly: The analysed material was cDNA or gDNA that came from T cells, B-cell-depleted T cells, or PBMCs.

V shed 2 bases and J 2 bases; nucleotides not matched to a gene: 14. CDR1 and CDR2 (germline): SEHNR, FQNEAQ (reference sequence). The CDR3 runs to 18 residues. Original analysis: How many nucleated cells were present was estimated from reference gene primer amplification. Some clones are missing from TCRdb's copy, which holds only in-frame ones; the method was immunoSEQ multiplex PCR. D and trimming come from the DNA, and the V and J calls and clone size come from that table. The data contain roughly 390,000 clones, 87% of them singletons. The rearrangement joins TRBV7-9 to TRBJ2-5, with 7 bases identical to TRBD2. Sequencing was done on a sample of peripheral blood. The TCR sequence derives from a woman under 40 with COVID-19, enrolled during active disease. Here the CDR3 reads CASSLNEGGGSGQETQYF. DNA of the CDR3: TGTGCCAGCAGCTTAAATGAGGGTGGCGGGAGCGGTCAAGAGACCCAGTACTTC.